This TCR beta chain was found in a study of OX40 agonist ivuxolimab in advanced cancers. This table comes from immunoSEQ multiplex PCR, and its TCRdb copy is limited to in-frame clones, with some not included. The sample carries under 80,000 clones, about 91% recorded once. This CDR3 has 16 amino acids. The ends lost 0 bases at V and 1 base at J; junction bases unmatched: 2. Germline V CDR1 and CDR2: ENHRY, SYGVKD. The J gene is TRBJ2-2, the V gene TRBV10-3, with 7 bases lining up with TRBD1. The receptor was derived from an adult with an advanced solid tumor such as melanoma, head and neck, liver or kidney cancer. Specimen: CD4+ or CD8+ T cells sorted from blood, collected in a trial of the OX40 agonist ivuxolimab. CDR3 loop: CAISESRDRNTGELFF. The CDR3 DNA sequence: TGTGCCATCAGTGAGTCCCGGGACAGGAACACCGGGGAGCTGTTTTTT.